This T cell receptor (beta chain) was profiled in a study of cytomegalovirus exposure and HLA in healthy donors. Study results and limitations: Most likely, a cluster of highly shared sequence variants arose as a sequencing artifact.

Germline trimming cut 2 bases from V and 7 bases from J; bases unmatched to any gene: 8. Germline CDR1 reads MNHEY; CDR2 reads SVGAGI. The CDR3 runs 16 residues. Points on this clone: The antigen remains unidentified.

The primer mix had 60 Vbeta and 13 Jbeta primers. TCRdb keeps only in-frame clones here, not all; method: immunoSEQ multiplex PCR. Of 150,000 to 200,000 clones in the sample, 65% to 80% were seen once. This TCR came from a male donor in good health and CMV-seronegative. The chain uses TRBV6-5 and TRBJ1-6, with 7 bases identical to TRBD1. The sample taken for sequencing was PBMCs. The CDR3 region is CASSYGTQGQNSPLHF. CDR3 sequence (DNA): TGTGCCAGCAGTTACGGGACACAGGGGCAAAATTCACCCCTCCACTTT.